These 9 T cell receptor beta chains share one sample of origin, sequenced in a study of cytomegalovirus exposure and HLA in healthy donors. PCR primers comprised 60 Vbeta and 13 Jbeta primers. Produced via immunoSEQ multiplex PCR; TCRdb's table is partial and in-frame only. The sample lists approximately 190,000 clones; more than 75% were seen once. Sample: PBMCs. These receptors came from a woman aged 18-29 years in good health and CMV-seronegative.

The chain employs TRBV5-6 and TRBJ2-3; no clear D. Germline V CDR1 and CDR2: SGHDT, YYEEEE. This CDR3 is 12 amino acids long. The ends were cut back, 2 bases at V and 7 bases at J, with 8 bases in the middle. CDR3 DNA: TGTGCCAGCAGCTTCGTTCGTAATACGCAGTATTTT. It codes for CASSFVRNTQYF.

CDR3 DNA sequence: TGTGCCAGCAAATACAAACAGGTCCCTGACACTGAAGCTTTCTTT. Translating gives CASKYKQVPDTEAFF. The chain combines TRBV2 with TRBJ1-1, with a tentative D call TRBD1 (5 bases). This CDR3 has 15 residues. V was trimmed by 7 bases and J by 3 bases, leaving 18 bases between them. Germline lookup yields CDR1 SNHLY and CDR2 FYNNEI.

The V and J genes are TRBV6-1 and TRBJ2-7; 11 nucleotides agree with TRBD2. The junction had 5 bases not matched to a gene; V was cut back by 7 bases and J by 3 bases. Germline V gives CDR1 MNHNS, CDR2 SASEGT. The CDR3 covers 14 residues. CDR3 sequence: CASTVLAGDYEQYF. The CDR3 DNA reads TGTGCCAGCACCGTACTAGCGGGAGACTACGAGCAGTACTTC.

A single count supports this clone. A read error may account for a junction end that differs from germline. The V gene is TRBV7-9, the J gene TRBJ1-2; 8 nucleotides align to TRBD1. Germline assignment: CDR1 SEHNR and CDR2 FQNEAQ (reference sequence). The length of the CDR3 is 13 residues. CDR3 sequence (DNA): TGTTCCAGCAGCGAACAGGGGGGAGGCGGCTACACCTTC. Encoded protein: CSSSEQGGGGYTF. The complete variable domain, with remaining parts taken from reference TRBV7-9 and TRBJ1-2, reads DTGVSQNPRHKITKRGQNVTFRCDPISEHNRLYWYRQTLGQGPEFLTYFQNEAQLEKSRLLSDRFSAERPKGSFSTLEIQRTEQGDSAMYLCSSSEQGGGGYTFGSGTRLTVV.

The J gene is TRBJ2-1, the V gene TRBV5-1, with TRBD2 identical over 14 bases. Germline-derived CDR1 and CDR2 are SGHRS and YFSETQ. Trimming removed 5 bases from V and 5 bases from J; junction bases left unmatched: 9. The CDR3 is 17 residues long. This CDR3 reads CASRLMTSGGADNEQFF. The CDR3 DNA sequence: TGCGCCAGCAGACTAATGACTAGCGGGGGGGCGGACAATGAGCAGTTCTTC.

As to this clone: At one end, the junction sequence differs from germline, possibly due to a read error. This chain links TRBV5-1 with TRBJ1-1, with D maybe TRBD1 (6 bases). The CDR3 is made up of 13 amino acids. Germline V gene lookup returns CDR1 SGHRS and CDR2 YFSETQ. CDR3 region: CASSLEVTGQTVF. The CDR3 DNA reads TGCGCCAGCAGCTTGGAAGTGACAGGCCAAACTGTCTTT.

This clone was found a few times. The chain uses TRBV2 and TRBJ1-5, with 7 bases lining up with TRBD1. The CDR3 is made up of 15 amino acids. Losses at the gene ends were 1 base for V and 3 bases for J; bases not matched to a gene: 3. The V gene's germline CDR1 is SNHLY and CDR2 FYNNEI. As DNA, the CDR3 is TGTGCCAGCAGTGAAGAACAGGGGATCAATCAGCCCCAGCATTTT. The encoded protein is CASSEEQGINQPQHF.

This chain uses TRBV30 with TRBJ1-2; D might be TRBD1 (5 bases). Germline V lookup: CDR1 GTSNPN, CDR2 SVGIG (reference sequence). Trimming shortened V by 4 bases and J by 0 bases, and 9 bases separated the two germline ends. The CDR3 is made up of 13 amino acids. CDR3 loop: CAWTWGANYGYTF. The CDR3 DNA sequence: TGTGCCTGGACATGGGGGGCTAACTATGGCTACACCTTC.

This sequence joins TRBV7-9 and TRBJ1-1, with TRBD1 as a possible D gene (6 bases). The CDR3 extends over 12 amino acids. V lost 5 bases to trimming and J lost 8 bases, with 12 bases between them. Germline values: CDR1 SEHNR, CDR2 FQNEAQ (reference sequence). The CDR3 region is CASSGGQSEAFF. The CDR3 DNA reads as TGTGCCAGCAGCGGTGGACAGTCCGAAGCTTTCTTT.